This T cell receptor beta chain stems from a study of CD8+ T cells in alopecia areata. Study context: Each of the treated patients was given oral tofacitinib, 5 to 10 mg twice daily, for moderate-to-severe alopecia areata. Findings and caveats of the study: An increase in clonality over normal scalp was evident in lesional scalp, especially alopecia totalis/universalis. Expanded CD8+ clones among the top 100, as well as scalp clonality, were significantly decreased by tofacitinib.

Treatment in this sample: oral pan-JAK inhibitor, 5-10 mg twice daily. Sequencing used cDNA as its template, made by extracting RNA and reverse transcribing it. Only in-frame clones appear in the TCRdb table, and some are missing; sequencing was by immunoSEQ multiplex PCR. The table has some 170,000 clones, 53% seen once. Notes on this clone: No antigen is known for it.

CDR1 is SQVTM, CDR2 ANQGSEA, per germline. This CDR3 comprises 12 residues. Trimming cost V 6 bases and J 3 bases, with 12 bases left between them. The TCR sequence derives from a human donor with alopecia areata. The sample consisted of CD8+ T cells sorted from blood, taken at week 24, from a patient treated with tofacitinib. The chain links TRBV29-1 to TRBJ2-7; tentative D call: TRBD2 (6 bases). The CDR3 here is CSVALGGYEQYF. Here the CDR3 DNA reads TGCAGCGTCGCCTTGGGAGGCTACGAGCAGTACTTC.